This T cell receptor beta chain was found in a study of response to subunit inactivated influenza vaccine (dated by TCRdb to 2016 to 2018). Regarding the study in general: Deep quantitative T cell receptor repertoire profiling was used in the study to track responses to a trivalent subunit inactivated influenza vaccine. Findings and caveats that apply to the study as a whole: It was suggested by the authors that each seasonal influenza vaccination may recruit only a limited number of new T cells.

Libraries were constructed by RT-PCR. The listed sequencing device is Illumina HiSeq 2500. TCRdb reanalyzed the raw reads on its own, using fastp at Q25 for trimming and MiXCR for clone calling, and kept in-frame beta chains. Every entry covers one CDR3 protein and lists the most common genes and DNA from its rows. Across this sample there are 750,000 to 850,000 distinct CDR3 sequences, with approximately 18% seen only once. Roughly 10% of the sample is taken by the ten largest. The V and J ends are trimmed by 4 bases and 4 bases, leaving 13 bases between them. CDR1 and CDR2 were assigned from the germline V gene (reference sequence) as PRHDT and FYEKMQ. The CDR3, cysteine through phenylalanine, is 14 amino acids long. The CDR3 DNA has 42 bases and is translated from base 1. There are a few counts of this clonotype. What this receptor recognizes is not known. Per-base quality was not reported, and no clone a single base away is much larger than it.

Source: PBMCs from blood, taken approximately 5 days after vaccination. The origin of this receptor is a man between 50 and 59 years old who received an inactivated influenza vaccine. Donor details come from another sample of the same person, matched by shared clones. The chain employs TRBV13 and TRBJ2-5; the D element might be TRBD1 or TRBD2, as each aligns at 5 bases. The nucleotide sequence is TGTGCCAGCAGCTGGAGGTCAGGGTCAGAGACCCAGTACTTC. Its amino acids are CASSWRSGSETQYF.